This TCR beta chain was found in a study of cytomegalovirus exposure and HLA in healthy donors. The PCR ran on 60 Vbeta and 13 Jbeta primers. TCRdb keeps only in-frame clones here, not all; method: immunoSEQ multiplex PCR. The profile shows under 120,000 clones, roughly 85% of them singletons. The source is a woman in her thirties or forties in good health and CMV-seronegative. Sequences were obtained from PBMCs.

In DNA form, the CDR3 reads TGTGCCAGTAGTGGGGGCAGGGCCCACACTGAAGCTTTCTTT. Translated, it gives CASSGGRAHTEAFF. The chain recombines TRBV19 with TRBJ1-1; tentative D call: TRBD1 (6 bases). Trimming shortened V by 5 bases and J by 3 bases, and 13 bases separated the two germline ends. The CDR3 contains 14 residues. CDR1 LNHDA and CDR2 SQIVND come from the germline V gene (reference sequence).